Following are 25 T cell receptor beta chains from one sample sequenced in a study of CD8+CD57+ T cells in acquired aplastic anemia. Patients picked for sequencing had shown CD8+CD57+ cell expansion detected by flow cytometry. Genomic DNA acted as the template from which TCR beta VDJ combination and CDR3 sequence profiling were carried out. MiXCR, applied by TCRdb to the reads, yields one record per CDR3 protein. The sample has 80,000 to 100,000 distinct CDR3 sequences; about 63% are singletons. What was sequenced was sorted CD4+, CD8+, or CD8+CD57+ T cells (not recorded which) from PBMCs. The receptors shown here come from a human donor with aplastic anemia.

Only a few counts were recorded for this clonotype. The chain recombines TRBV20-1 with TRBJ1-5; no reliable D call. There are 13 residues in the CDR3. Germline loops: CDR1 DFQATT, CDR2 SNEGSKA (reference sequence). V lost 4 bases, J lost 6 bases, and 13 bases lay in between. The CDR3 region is CSATVSPRQPQHF. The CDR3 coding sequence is TGCAGTGCTACGGTATCCCCCCGTCAGCCCCAGCATTTT.

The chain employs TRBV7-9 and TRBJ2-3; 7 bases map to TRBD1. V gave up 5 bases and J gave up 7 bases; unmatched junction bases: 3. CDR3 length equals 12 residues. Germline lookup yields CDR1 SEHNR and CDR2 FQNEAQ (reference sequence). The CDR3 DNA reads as TGTGCCAGCAGCCCACAGGGGAATACGCAGTATTTT. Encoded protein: CASSPQGNTQYF.

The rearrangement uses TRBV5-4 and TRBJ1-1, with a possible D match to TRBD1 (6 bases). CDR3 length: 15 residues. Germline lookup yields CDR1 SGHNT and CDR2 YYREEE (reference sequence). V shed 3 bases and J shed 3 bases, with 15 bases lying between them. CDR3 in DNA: TGTGCCAGCAGCTGGGGAAGGGGGAGTGACACTGAAGCTTTCTTT. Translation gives CASSWGRGSDTEAFF.

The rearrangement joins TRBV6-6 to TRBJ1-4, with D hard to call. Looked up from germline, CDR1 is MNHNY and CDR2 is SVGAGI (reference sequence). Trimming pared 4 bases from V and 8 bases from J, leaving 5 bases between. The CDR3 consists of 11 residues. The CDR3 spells CASSSREKLFF. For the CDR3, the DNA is TGTGCCAGCAGTTCGAGGGAAAAACTGTTTTTT.

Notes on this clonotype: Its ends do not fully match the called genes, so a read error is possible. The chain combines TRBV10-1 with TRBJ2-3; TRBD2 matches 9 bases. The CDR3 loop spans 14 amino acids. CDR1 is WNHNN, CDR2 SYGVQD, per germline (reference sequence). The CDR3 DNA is TGCGCCAGCAGTGAGGGGACTAGCAGAGATACGCAGTATTTT. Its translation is CASSEGTSRDTQYF.

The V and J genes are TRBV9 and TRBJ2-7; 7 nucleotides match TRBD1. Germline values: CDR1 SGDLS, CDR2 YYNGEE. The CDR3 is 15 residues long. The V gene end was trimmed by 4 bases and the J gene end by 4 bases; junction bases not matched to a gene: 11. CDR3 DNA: TGTGCCAGCAGCCCAAGGACAGGAGAACTTTACGAGCAGTACTTC. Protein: CASSPRTGELYEQYF.

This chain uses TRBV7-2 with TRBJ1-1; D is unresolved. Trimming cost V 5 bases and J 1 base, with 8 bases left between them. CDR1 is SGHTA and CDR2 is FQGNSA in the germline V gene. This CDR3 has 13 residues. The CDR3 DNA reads TGTGCCAGCAGCCCTTCGCAGAACACTGAAGCTTTCTTT. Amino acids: CASSPSQNTEAFF.

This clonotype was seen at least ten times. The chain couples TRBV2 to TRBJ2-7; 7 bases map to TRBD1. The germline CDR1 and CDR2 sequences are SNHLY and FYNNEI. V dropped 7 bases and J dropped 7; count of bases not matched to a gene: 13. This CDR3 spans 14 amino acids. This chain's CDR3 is CASTRDSGLGEQYF. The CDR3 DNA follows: TGTGCCAGCACAAGGGACAGTGGTTTGGGGGAGCAGTACTTC.

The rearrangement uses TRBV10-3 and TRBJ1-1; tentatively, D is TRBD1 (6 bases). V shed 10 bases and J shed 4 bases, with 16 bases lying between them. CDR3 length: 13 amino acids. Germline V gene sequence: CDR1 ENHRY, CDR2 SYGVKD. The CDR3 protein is CATANREGTEAFF. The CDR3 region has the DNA TGTGCCACCGCGAACAGGGAGGGCACTGAAGCTTTCTTT.

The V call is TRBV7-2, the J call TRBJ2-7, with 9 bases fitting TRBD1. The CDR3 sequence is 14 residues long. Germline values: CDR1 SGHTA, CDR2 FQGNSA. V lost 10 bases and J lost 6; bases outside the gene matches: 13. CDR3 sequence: CATEGRTGVGEQYF. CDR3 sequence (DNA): TGTGCCACAGAAGGCCGGACAGGGGTTGGCGAGCAGTACTTC.

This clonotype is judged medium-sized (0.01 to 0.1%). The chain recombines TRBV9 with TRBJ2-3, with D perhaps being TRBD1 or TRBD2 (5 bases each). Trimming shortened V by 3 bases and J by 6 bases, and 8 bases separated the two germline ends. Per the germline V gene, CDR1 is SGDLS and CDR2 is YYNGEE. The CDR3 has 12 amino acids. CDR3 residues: CASSGEGDTQYF. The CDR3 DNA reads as TGTGCCAGCAGCGGAGAGGGGGATACGCAGTATTTT.

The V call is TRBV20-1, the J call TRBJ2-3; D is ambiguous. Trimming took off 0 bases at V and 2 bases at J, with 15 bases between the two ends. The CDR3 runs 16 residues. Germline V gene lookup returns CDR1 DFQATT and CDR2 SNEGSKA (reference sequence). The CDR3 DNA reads TGCAGTGCTAGAGATAGGATGGCGCAAATCACAGATACGCAGTATTTT. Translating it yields CSARDRMAQITDTQYF.

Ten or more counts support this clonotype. The CDR3 sequence is CASTGGGAPRNTIYF. The CDR3 DNA reads TGTGCCAGCACCGGAGGAGGGGCTCCGAGAAACACCATATATTTT. The chain carries TRBV6-1 and TRBJ1-3, with D perhaps matching TRBD1 (5 bases). V lost 7 bases to trimming and J lost 5 bases, with 18 bases between them. The CDR3 is 15 residues long. CDR1 is MNHNS and CDR2 is SASEGT in the germline V gene.

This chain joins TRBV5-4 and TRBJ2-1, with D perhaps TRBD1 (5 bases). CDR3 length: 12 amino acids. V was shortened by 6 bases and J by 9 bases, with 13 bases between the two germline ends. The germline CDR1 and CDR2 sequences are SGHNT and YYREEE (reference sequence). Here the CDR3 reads CASKAGQGEQFF. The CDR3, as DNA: TGTGCCAGCAAGGCAGGGCAAGGTGAGCAGTTCTTC.

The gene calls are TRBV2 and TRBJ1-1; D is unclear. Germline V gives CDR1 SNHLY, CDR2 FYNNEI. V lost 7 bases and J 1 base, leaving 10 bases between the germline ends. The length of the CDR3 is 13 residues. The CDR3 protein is CASIGRTNTEAFF. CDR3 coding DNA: TGTGCCAGCATAGGACGGACGAACACTGAAGCTTTCTTT. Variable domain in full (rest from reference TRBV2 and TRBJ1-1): EPEVTQTPSHQVTQMGQEVILRCVPISNHLYFYWYRQILGQKVEFLVSFYNNEISEKSEIFDDQFSVERPDGSNFTLKIRSTKLEDSAMYFCASIGRTNTEAFFGQGTRLTVV.

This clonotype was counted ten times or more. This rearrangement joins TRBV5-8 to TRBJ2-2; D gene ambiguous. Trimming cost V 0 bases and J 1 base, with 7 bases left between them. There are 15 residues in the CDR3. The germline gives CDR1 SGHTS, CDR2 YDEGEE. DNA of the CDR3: TGTGCCAGCAGCTTGGAATTACGGAACACCGGGGAGCTGTTTTTT. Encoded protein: CASSLELRNTGELFF.

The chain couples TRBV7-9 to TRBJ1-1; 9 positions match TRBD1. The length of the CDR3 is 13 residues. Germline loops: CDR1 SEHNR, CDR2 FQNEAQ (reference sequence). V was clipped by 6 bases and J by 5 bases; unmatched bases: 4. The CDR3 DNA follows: TGTGCCAGCAGAGGGGACAGGGTTACTGAAGCTTTCTTT. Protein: CASRGDRVTEAFF.

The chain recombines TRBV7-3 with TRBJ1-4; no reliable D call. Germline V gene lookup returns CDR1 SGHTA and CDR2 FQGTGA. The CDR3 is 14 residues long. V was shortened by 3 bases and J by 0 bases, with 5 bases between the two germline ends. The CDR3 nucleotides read TGTGCCAGCAGCTTTTCTACAACTAATGAAAAACTGTTTTTT. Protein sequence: CASSFSTTNEKLFF.

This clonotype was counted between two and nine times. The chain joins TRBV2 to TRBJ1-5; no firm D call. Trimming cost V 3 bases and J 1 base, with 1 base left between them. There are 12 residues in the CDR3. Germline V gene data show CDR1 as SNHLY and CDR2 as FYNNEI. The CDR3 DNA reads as TGTGCCAGCAGTGACAGCAATCAGCCCCAGCATTTT. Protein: CASSDSNQPQHF.

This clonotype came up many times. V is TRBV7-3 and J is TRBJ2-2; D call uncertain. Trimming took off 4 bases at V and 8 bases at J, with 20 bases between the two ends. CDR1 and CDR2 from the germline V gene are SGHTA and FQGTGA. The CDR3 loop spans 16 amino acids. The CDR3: CASSSEDGALRGELFF. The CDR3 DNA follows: TGTGCCAGCAGCTCCGAGGACGGAGCCCTTCGGGGGGAGCTGTTTTTT.

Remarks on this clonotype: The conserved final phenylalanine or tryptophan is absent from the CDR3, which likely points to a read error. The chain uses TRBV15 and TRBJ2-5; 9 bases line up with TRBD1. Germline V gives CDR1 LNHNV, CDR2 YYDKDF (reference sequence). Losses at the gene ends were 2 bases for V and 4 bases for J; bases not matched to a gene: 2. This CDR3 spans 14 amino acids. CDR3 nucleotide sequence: TGTGCCACCAGCAGAAACAGGGGGCCAGAGACCCAGTACCTC. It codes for CATSRNRGPETQYL.

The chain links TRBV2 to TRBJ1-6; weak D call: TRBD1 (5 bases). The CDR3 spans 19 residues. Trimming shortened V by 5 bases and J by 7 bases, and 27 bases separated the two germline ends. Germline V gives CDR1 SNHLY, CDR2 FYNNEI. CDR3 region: CASSPALEGTLLLNSPLHF. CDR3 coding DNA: TGTGCCAGCAGTCCCGCTCTTGAGGGGACCCTTCTATTGAATTCACCCCTCCACTTT.

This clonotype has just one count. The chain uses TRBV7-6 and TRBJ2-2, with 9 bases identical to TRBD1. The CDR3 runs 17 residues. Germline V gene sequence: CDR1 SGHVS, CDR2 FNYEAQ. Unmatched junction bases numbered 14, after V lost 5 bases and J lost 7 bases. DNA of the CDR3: TGTGCCAGCAGCCGGACAGGGGACGCCATACTGGACGGGGAGCTGTTTTTT. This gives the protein CASSRTGDAILDGELFF.

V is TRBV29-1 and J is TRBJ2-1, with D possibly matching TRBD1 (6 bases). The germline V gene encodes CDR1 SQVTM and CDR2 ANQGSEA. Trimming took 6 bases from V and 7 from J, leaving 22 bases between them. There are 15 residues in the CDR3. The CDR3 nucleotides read TGCAGCGTCGCCGACGGTACAGGGAGCTTAAATGAGCAGTTCTTC. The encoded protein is CSVADGTGSLNEQFF.

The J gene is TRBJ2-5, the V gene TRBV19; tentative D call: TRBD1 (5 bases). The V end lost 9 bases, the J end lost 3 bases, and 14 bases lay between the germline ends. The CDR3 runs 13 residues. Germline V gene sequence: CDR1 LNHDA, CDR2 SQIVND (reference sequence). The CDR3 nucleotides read TGTGCCAGCAGCGTAGAAGGGGAAGAGACCCAGTACTTC. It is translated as CASSVEGEETQYF.